This record concerns one TCR beta chain sequence. Its matching antigen is unknown. This sample was included in a study of regulatory T cells in long-lasting Graves disease. Study-wide points: Sharing of public clonotypes was greater in persistent patients (about 2,700) than in new patients (around 890).

The CDR3 spans 14 residues. Trimming stripped 6 bases from V and 4 bases from J, with 12 bases between. The germline CDR1 and CDR2 sequences are ENHRY and SYGVKD. For TCR beta, libraries came from iRepertoire HTBI primers and Arm-PCR of CDR3 regions. TCRdb independently ran MiXCR on the multiplex PCR reads; one entry per CDR3 protein. The sample contains roughly 700,000 distinct CDR3 sequences, about 30% of which appear only once. Time point specified: persistent/refractory GD, antithyroid drugs over 5 years with positive TRAb. Following extraction of RNA from PBMCs, that RNA was used to make the TCR library.

This chain links TRBV10-3 with TRBJ2-2; maybe TRBD2 (5 bases). Sample: peripheral blood mononuclear cells (PBMCs), taken when the disease was refractory, from a patient treated with antithyroid drugs. The TCR was taken from a female donor with Graves disease. The CDR3 nucleotides are TGTGCCATCAGAGAGGGCGCGGGCACCGGGGAGCTGTTTTTT. Encoded protein: CAIREGAGTGELFF.